The sequence of this TCR beta chain was determined in a study of PD-1 blockade in classical Hodgkin lymphoma. Some clones are missing from TCRdb's copy, which holds only in-frame ones; the method was immunoSEQ multiplex PCR. Seen here are over 50,000 clones, over 70% observed once, and the top ten hold roughly 15%. In every patient, relapse followed autologous stem cell transplantation, while exposure to brentuximab vedotin differed. Trimming removed 0 bases at V and 4 bases at J, with 12 bases between. CDR1 GTSNPN and CDR2 SVGIG come from the germline V gene (reference sequence). The CDR3 extends over 14 amino acids.

The source of this sequence is a human donor with classical Hodgkin lymphoma. Sequenced material: peripheral blood mononuclear cells (PBMCs), taken at baseline. The gene calls are TRBV30 and TRBJ2-5; TRBD2 is a possible D gene (6 bases). CDR3 sequence: CAWSVLTRRETQYF. In nucleotides, the CDR3 is TGTGCCTGGAGTGTACTGACTAGGAGAGAGACCCAGTACTTC.